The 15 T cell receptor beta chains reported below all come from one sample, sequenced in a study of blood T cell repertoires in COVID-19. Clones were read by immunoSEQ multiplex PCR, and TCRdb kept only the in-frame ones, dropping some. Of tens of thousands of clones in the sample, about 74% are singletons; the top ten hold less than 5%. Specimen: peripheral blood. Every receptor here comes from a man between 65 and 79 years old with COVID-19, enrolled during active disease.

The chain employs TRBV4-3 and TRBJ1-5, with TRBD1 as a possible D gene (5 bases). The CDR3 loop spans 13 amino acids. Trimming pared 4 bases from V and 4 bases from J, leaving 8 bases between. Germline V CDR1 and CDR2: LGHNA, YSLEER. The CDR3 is CASSRGTNQPQHF. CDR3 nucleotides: TGCGCCAGCAGCCGGGGCACTAATCAGCCCCAGCATTTT.

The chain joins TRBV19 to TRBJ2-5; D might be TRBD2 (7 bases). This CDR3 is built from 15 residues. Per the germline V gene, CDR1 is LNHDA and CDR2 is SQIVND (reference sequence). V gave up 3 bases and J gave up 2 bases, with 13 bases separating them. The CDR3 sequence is CASSIGGAGQETQYF. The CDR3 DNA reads TGTGCCAGTAGTATTGGGGGGGCTGGGCAAGAGACCCAGTACTTC.

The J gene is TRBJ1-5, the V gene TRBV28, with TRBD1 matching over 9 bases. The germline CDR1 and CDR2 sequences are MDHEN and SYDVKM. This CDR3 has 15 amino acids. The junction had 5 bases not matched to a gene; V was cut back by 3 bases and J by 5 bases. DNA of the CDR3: TGTGCCAGCAGTTTCACAGGGGGCGCCCATCAGCCCCAGCATTTT. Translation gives CASSFTGGAHQPQHF.

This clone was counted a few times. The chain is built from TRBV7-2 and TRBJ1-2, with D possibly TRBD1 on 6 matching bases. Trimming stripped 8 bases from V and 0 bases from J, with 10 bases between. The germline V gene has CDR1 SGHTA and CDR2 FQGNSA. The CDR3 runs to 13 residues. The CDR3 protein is CASRGASNYGYTF. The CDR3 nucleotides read TGTGCCAGCCGGGGGGCTTCTAACTATGGCTACACCTTC.

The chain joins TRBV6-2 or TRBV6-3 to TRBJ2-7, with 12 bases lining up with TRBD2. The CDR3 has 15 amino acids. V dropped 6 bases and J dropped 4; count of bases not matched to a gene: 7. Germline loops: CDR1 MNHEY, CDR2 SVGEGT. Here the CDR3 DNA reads TGTGCCAGCAGCTCTAGCGGGAGGGCCCCTTACGAGCAGTACTTC. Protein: CASSSSGRAPYEQYF.

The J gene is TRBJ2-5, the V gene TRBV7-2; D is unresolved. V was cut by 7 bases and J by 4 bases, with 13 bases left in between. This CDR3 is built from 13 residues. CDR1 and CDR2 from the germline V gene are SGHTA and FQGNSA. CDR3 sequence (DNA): TGTGCCAGCACCCTGGGCGTAACAGAGACCCAGTACTTC. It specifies CASTLGVTETQYF.

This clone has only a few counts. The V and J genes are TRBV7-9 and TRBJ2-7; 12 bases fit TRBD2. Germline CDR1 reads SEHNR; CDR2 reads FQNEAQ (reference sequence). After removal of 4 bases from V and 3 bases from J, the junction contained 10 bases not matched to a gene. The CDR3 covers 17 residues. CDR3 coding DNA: TGTGCCAGCAGCTCCGACTCAAGACTAGCGGGGGACTACGAGCAGTACTTC. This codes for CASSSDSRLAGDYEQYF. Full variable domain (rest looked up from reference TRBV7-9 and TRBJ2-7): DTGVSQNPRHKITKRGQNVTFRCDPISEHNRLYWYRQTLGQGPEFLTYFQNEAQLEKSRLLSDRFSAERPKGSFSTLEIQRTEQGDSAMYLCASSSDSRLAGDYEQYFGPGTRLTVT.

In nucleotides, the CDR3 is TGCAGTGCTAGAATAACTGAAGCTTTCTTT. This encodes CSARITEAFF. The V gene is TRBV20-1, the J gene TRBJ1-1; D uncertain. Germline assignment: CDR1 DFQATT and CDR2 SNEGSKA (reference sequence). This CDR3 spans 10 amino acids. The ends were cut back, 2 bases at V and 5 bases at J, with 3 bases in the middle.

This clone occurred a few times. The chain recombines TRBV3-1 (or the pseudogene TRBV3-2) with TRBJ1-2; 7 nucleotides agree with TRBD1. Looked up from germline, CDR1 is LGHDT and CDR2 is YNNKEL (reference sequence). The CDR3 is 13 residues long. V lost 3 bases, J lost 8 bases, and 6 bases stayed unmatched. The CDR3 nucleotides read TGTGCCAGCAGCCACCGGACAGGTTGGGGCTACACCTTC. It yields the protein CASSHRTGWGYTF.

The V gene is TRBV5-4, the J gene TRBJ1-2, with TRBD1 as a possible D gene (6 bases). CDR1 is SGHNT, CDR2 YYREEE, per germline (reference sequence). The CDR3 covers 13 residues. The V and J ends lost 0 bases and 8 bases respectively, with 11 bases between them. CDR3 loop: CASSLDRVTGYTF. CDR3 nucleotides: TGTGCCAGCAGCTTGGACAGGGTGACGGGCTACACCTTC.

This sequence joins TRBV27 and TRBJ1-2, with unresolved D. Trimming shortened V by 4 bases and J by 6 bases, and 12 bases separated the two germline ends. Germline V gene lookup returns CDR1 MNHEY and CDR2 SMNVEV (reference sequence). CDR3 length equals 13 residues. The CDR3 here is CASSSFGGDGYTF. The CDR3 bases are TGTGCCAGCAGTTCTTTTGGCGGGGATGGCTACACCTTC.

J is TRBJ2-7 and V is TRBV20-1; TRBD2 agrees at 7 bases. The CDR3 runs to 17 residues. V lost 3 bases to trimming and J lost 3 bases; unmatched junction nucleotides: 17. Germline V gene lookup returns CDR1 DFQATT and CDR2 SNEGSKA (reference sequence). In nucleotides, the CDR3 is TGCAGTGCTAGTGGGCTAGCGGAGGACGGGTTAGGCTACGAGCAGTACTTC. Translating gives CSASGLAEDGLGYEQYF.

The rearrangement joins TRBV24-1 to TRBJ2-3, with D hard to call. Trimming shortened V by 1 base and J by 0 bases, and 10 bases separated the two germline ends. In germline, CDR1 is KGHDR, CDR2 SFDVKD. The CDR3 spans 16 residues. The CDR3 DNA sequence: TGTGCCACCAGTGATTTTACGCAGACTAGCACAGATACGCAGTATTTT. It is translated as CATSDFTQTSTDTQYF.

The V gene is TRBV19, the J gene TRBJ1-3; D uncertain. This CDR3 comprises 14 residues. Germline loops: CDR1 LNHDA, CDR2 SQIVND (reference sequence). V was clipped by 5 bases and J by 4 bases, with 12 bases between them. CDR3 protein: CASSPSGPGNTIYF. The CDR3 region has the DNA TGTGCCAGTAGTCCGTCTGGGCCCGGAAACACCATATATTTT.

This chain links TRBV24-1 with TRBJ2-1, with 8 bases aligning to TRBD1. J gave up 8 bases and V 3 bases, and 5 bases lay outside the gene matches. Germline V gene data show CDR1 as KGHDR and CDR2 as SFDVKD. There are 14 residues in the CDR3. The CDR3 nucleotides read TGTGCCACCAGTGATAGGACAGGGCGGCATGAGCAGTTCTTC. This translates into CATSDRTGRHEQFF.